This T cell receptor beta chain was profiled in a study of blood T cell repertoires in COVID-19. Turning to the study itself: Acute-phase and convalescent COVID-19 samples originated in the United States, Italy and Spain. Sources were T cells, B-cell-depleted T cells, or PBMCs; the material itself was cDNA or gDNA.

The protocol was immunoSEQ multiplex PCR, while the TCRdb copy is restricted to in-frame clones and leaves out a portion. The sample records about 84,000 clones, 83% being singletons. V gave up 5 bases and J gave up 1 base, with 11 bases separating them. The CDR3 has 14 amino acids. Germline assignment: CDR1 PRHDT and CDR2 FYEKMQ (reference sequence). This sequence originates from a man older than 75 with active or convalescent COVID-19. The source material was peripheral blood. The chain links TRBV13 to TRBJ1-1, with D unclear. The CDR3 here is CASSPITKNTEAFF. The CDR3 nucleotides are TGTGCCAGCAGCCCGATTACAAAGAACACTGAAGCTTTCTTT.